Listed below are T cell receptor beta chains from one sample, sequenced in a study of glioma-infiltrating T cells. One entry per CDR3 protein, called by TCRdb with MiXCR from the multiplex PCR reads. The repertoire holds 100,000 to 150,000 distinct CDR3 sequences, with approximately 23% as singletons. Material for sequencing was glioma tissue, nonneoplastic brain tissue, or PBMCs (not recorded which). The receptors derive from a human donor with low-grade glioma or glioblastoma, undergoing nonglioma brain surgery, or in good health (not recorded which). The CDR3 runs from the conserved cysteine through the conserved F or W. The D gene is left open where the match is weak. A row's size may be missing; if present it is once, few, many or a size class.

v_call: TRBV6-1; clone_size: many; d_call: TRBD2; cdr3_length: 15; j_call: TRBJ2-1; cdr3_nt: TGTGCCAGCAGGTCGGGACTAGCGGGCCTCAATGAGCAGTTCTTC; cdr3_aa: CASRSGLAGLNEQFF
v_call: TRBV12-3/TRBV12-4; clone_size: many; d_call: TRBD1; cdr3_length: 13; j_call: TRBJ1-1; cdr3_nt: TGTGCCAGCAGTTTAGCGGGGACAGCCGAAGCTTTCTTT; cdr3_aa: CASSLAGTAEAFF
v_call: TRBV24-1; clone_size: many; d_call: NA; cdr3_length: 15; j_call: TRBJ2-2; cdr3_nt: TGTGCCACCAGTGACCGGACAGTAGTCACCGGGGAGCTGTTTTTT; cdr3_aa: CATSDRTVVTGELFF
v_call: TRBV20-1; clone_size: many; d_call: NA; cdr3_length: 13; j_call: TRBJ1-2; cdr3_nt: TGCAGTGCTGTTTGGGGGGCCCACTATGGCTACACCTTC; cdr3_aa: CSAVWGAHYGYTF
v_call: TRBV19; clone_size: once; d_call: TRBD1; cdr3_length: 15; j_call: TRBJ1-5; cdr3_nt: TGTGCCAGTAGTATTCGGACAGGAAGCAATCAGCCCCAGCATTTT; cdr3_aa: CASSIRTGSNQPQHF
v_call: TRBV28; clone_size: many; d_call: NA; cdr3_length: 12; j_call: TRBJ2-5; cdr3_nt: TGTGCCAGTGCACAGGACCAAGAGACCCAGTACTTC; cdr3_aa: CASAQDQETQYF
v_call: TRBV28; clone_size: many; d_call: TRBD1; cdr3_length: 15; j_call: TRBJ2-1; cdr3_nt: TGTGCCAGCGCCACTCAGGGGGCTGGATACAATGAGCAGTTCTTC; cdr3_aa: CASATQGAGYNEQFF
v_call: TRBV5-1; clone_size: NA; d_call: TRBD2; cdr3_length: 16; j_call: TRBJ2-7; cdr3_nt: TGCGCCAGCAGCGGGTCCACCTTAGCGGGAGATTACGAGCAGTACTTC; cdr3_aa: CASSGSTLAGDYEQYF
v_call: TRBV6-2/TRBV6-3; clone_size: many; d_call: NA; cdr3_length: 16; j_call: TRBJ2-2; cdr3_nt: TGTGCCAGCAGTTACTCGACTTCCTTGGACACCGGGGAGCTGTTTTTT; cdr3_aa: CASSYSTSLDTGELFF
v_call: TRBV7-2; clone_size: many; d_call: NA; cdr3_length: 12; j_call: TRBJ2-3; cdr3_nt: TGTGCCAGCAGACCCACTAGCCCGACGCAGTATTTT; cdr3_aa: CASRPTSPTQYF
v_call: TRBV30; clone_size: NA; d_call: TRBD2; cdr3_length: 13; j_call: TRBJ2-1; cdr3_nt: TGTGCCTGGGCCATAGGACTAGCGAGTGAGCAGTTCTTC; cdr3_aa: CAWAIGLASEQFF
v_call: TRBV19; clone_size: many; d_call: NA; cdr3_length: 15; j_call: TRBJ1-2; cdr3_nt: TGTGCCAGTAACCCCCAGAACGGATTTAACTATGGCTACACCTTC; cdr3_aa: CASNPQNGFNYGYTF
v_call: TRBV19; clone_size: many; d_call: TRBD1; cdr3_length: 15; j_call: TRBJ1-5; cdr3_nt: TGTGCCAGTACCGACGACAGGGGGTACAATCAGCCCCAGCATTTT; cdr3_aa: CASTDDRGYNQPQHF
v_call: TRBV6-6; clone_size: many; d_call: NA; cdr3_length: 14; j_call: TRBJ2-3; cdr3_nt: TGTGCCAGCAGTTACCCCGGGCGCAGGGATACGCAGTATTTT; cdr3_aa: CASSYPGRRDTQYF
v_call: TRBV7-2; clone_size: many; d_call: TRBD2; cdr3_length: 18; j_call: TRBJ2-7; cdr3_nt: TGTGCCAGCAGCTTAATCTCGGGACTAGCGGAGAGCTCCTACGAGCAGTACTTC; cdr3_aa: CASSLISGLAESSYEQYF
v_call: TRBV4-1; clone_size: many; d_call: TRBD2; cdr3_length: 17; j_call: TRBJ2-1; cdr3_nt: TGCGCCAGCAGCCGAGGACTAGCGGGAGGGACCTACAATGAGCAGTTCTTC; cdr3_aa: CASSRGLAGGTYNEQFF
v_call: TRBV18; clone_size: NA; d_call: NA; cdr3_length: 14; j_call: TRBJ1-5; cdr3_nt: TGTGCCAGCTCACAAGCCGGACGGGGACATCCCCAGCATTTT; cdr3_aa: CASSQAGRGHPQHF
v_call: TRBV20-1; clone_size: many; d_call: NA; cdr3_length: 13; j_call: TRBJ2-3; cdr3_nt: TGCAGTGCTAGGAATTTACAGGGAGATACGCAGTATTTT; cdr3_aa: CSARNLQGDTQYF
v_call: TRBV20-1; clone_size: many; d_call: TRBD1; cdr3_length: 15; j_call: TRBJ1-1; cdr3_nt: TGCAGTGCTAGTCCTCCTCAGGGGGCGAAAGCTGAAGCTTTCTTT; cdr3_aa: CSASPPQGAKAEAFF
v_call: TRBV24-1; clone_size: few; d_call: NA; cdr3_length: 16; j_call: TRBJ2-7; cdr3_nt: TGTGCCACCAGTGAGCCCGGGTCCAAGAGCTCCTACGAGCAGTACTTC; cdr3_aa: CATSEPGSKSSYEQYF
v_call: TRBV29-1; clone_size: NA; d_call: NA; cdr3_length: 15; j_call: TRBJ2-5; cdr3_nt: TGCAGCTCTGAGGGGGGGCCCCTTGCGGGGGAGACCCAGTACTTC; cdr3_aa: CSSEGGPLAGETQYF
v_call: TRBV2; clone_size: many; d_call: NA; cdr3_length: 14; j_call: TRBJ2-3; cdr3_nt: TGTGCCAGCACTCGGGACTCAAGCACAGATACGCAGTATTTT; cdr3_aa: CASTRDSSTDTQYF
v_call: TRBV15; clone_size: many; d_call: TRBD1; cdr3_length: 19; j_call: TRBJ2-1; cdr3_nt: TGTGCCACCAGCAGAGATCGCCTTGCGACAGGGACCTCCTACAATGAGCAGTTCTTC; cdr3_aa: CATSRDRLATGTSYNEQFF
v_call: TRBV20-1; clone_size: many; d_call: TRBD2; cdr3_length: 16; j_call: TRBJ2-5; cdr3_nt: TGCAGTGCTCTAATCCTACTAGCGGGAGACCAAGAGACCCAGTACTTC; cdr3_aa: CSALILLAGDQETQYF
v_call: TRBV27; clone_size: many; d_call: TRBD2; cdr3_length: 17; j_call: TRBJ2-3; cdr3_nt: TGTGCCAGCAGTTTAAGGGGTAACGGGAGGGAAACAGATACGCAGTATTTT; cdr3_aa: CASSLRGNGRETDTQYF
v_call: TRBV6-1; clone_size: many; d_call: NA; cdr3_length: 13; j_call: TRBJ2-6; cdr3_nt: TGTGCCAGCAGCCAGTCTGGGGCCAACGTCCTGACTTTC; cdr3_aa: CASSQSGANVLTF
v_call: TRBV6-1; clone_size: many; d_call: TRBD1; cdr3_length: 15; j_call: TRBJ2-5; cdr3_nt: TGTGCCAGCAGTCCCCGGGACAGGGTCCAAGAGACCCAGTACTTC; cdr3_aa: CASSPRDRVQETQYF
v_call: TRBV5-8; clone_size: NA; d_call: NA; cdr3_length: 16; j_call: TRBJ1-5; cdr3_nt: TGTGCCAGCAGCTTTTTCCTATCCCGAAGTAATCAGCCCCAGCATTTT; cdr3_aa: CASSFFLSRSNQPQHF
v_call: TRBV2; clone_size: many; d_call: TRBD2; cdr3_length: 12; j_call: TRBJ2-1; cdr3_nt: TGTGCCAGTGGGACTACCCAGAATGAGCAGTTCTTC; cdr3_aa: CASGTTQNEQFF
v_call: TRBV6-1; clone_size: many; d_call: NA; cdr3_length: 14; j_call: TRBJ2-3; cdr3_nt: TGTGCCAGCAGTGCCGACTTTAGCACAGATACGCAGTATTTT; cdr3_aa: CASSADFSTDTQYF
v_call: TRBV28; clone_size: many; d_call: NA; cdr3_length: 13; j_call: TRBJ1-5; cdr3_nt: TGTGCCAGCAGTTTTCGAGGGGGACAGCCCCAGCATTTT; cdr3_aa: CASSFRGGQPQHF
v_call: TRBV5-1; clone_size: few; d_call: NA; cdr3_length: 14; j_call: TRBJ2-5; cdr3_nt: TGCGCCAGCACCACCTGGTCAGTACAAGAGACCCAGTACTTC; cdr3_aa: CASTTWSVQETQYF
v_call: TRBV15; clone_size: many; d_call: NA; cdr3_length: 14; j_call: TRBJ1-2; cdr3_nt: TGTGCCACCAGTTCTAAAGGGGGTAACTATGGCTACACCTTC; cdr3_aa: CATSSKGGNYGYTF
v_call: TRBV29-1; clone_size: NA; d_call: TRBD1; cdr3_length: 13; j_call: TRBJ1-4; cdr3_nt: TGCAGCGCTTCCGGGACAGGGGAAGAAAAACTGTTTTTT; cdr3_aa: CSASGTGEEKLFF
v_call: TRBV19; clone_size: many; d_call: NA; cdr3_length: 12; j_call: TRBJ1-3; cdr3_nt: TGTGCCAGTTCTATCGGCCGGGACACCATATATTTT; cdr3_aa: CASSIGRDTIYF
v_call: TRBV12-3/TRBV12-4; clone_size: many; d_call: NA; cdr3_length: 14; j_call: TRBJ1-1; cdr3_nt: TGTGCCAGCAACCGGCAGGGCTTAGGCACTGAAGCTTTCTTT; cdr3_aa: CASNRQGLGTEAFF
v_call: TRBV9; clone_size: NA; d_call: TRBD2; cdr3_length: 16; j_call: TRBJ2-1; cdr3_nt: TGTGCCAGCAGCGTCCTCGGGCTAGCGGGCTACAATGAGCAGTTCTTC; cdr3_aa: CASSVLGLAGYNEQFF
v_call: TRBV6-2/TRBV6-3; clone_size: many; d_call: TRBD2; cdr3_length: 16; j_call: TRBJ2-3; cdr3_nt: TGTGCCAGCAGTTACGGGACTAGCGGGAGTCCAGATACGCAGTATTTT; cdr3_aa: CASSYGTSGSPDTQYF
v_call: TRBV18; clone_size: many; d_call: TRBD2; cdr3_length: 14; j_call: TRBJ2-7; cdr3_nt: TGTGCCAGCTCACCACAATGGGGAGGGGACGAGCAGTACTTC; cdr3_aa: CASSPQWGGDEQYF
v_call: TRBV24-1; clone_size: few; d_call: NA; cdr3_length: 11; j_call: TRBJ1-2; cdr3_nt: TGTGCCACCAGTCGGCTCGGGAGTTACACCTTC; cdr3_aa: CATSRLGSYTF
v_call: TRBV12-3/TRBV12-4; clone_size: many; d_call: TRBD1; cdr3_length: 14; j_call: TRBJ1-1; cdr3_nt: TGTGCCAGCAGTTTAGAGGGGGCGAACACTGAAGCTTTCTTT; cdr3_aa: CASSLEGANTEAFF
v_call: TRBV7-3; clone_size: NA; d_call: TRBD2; cdr3_length: 14; j_call: TRBJ2-1; cdr3_nt: TGTTCCAGCAGCGCATCCGGGACTAAGGATGAGCAGTTCTTC; cdr3_aa: CSSSASGTKDEQFF
v_call: TRBV20-1; clone_size: many; d_call: TRBD2; cdr3_length: 15; j_call: TRBJ2-5; cdr3_nt: TGCAGTGCTAGAGATTCAGGTCTAGCGGAAGAGACCCAGTACTTC; cdr3_aa: CSARDSGLAEETQYF
v_call: TRBV20-1; clone_size: many; d_call: TRBD2; cdr3_length: 15; j_call: TRBJ2-5; cdr3_nt: TGCAGTGCTAGAACTAGCGGGAGCGCGAGGGAGACCCAGTACTTC; cdr3_aa: CSARTSGSARETQYF
v_call: TRBV4-2; clone_size: many; d_call: TRBD2; cdr3_length: 15; j_call: TRBJ2-7; cdr3_nt: TGTGCCAGCAGCCAAGTCGCTAGCGGGAGCTACGAGCAGTACTTC; cdr3_aa: CASSQVASGSYEQYF
v_call: TRBV7-3; clone_size: NA; d_call: TRBD1; cdr3_length: 16; j_call: TRBJ2-1; cdr3_nt: TGTGCCAGCAGCTTAACGGGGCGACAGGGGTCAAATGAGCAGTTCTTC; cdr3_aa: CASSLTGRQGSNEQFF
v_call: TRBV6-1; clone_size: many; d_call: NA; cdr3_length: 13; j_call: TRBJ2-1; cdr3_nt: TGTGCCAGCGCTGAGATTGTAGACAATGAGCAGTTCTTC; cdr3_aa: CASAEIVDNEQFF
v_call: TRBV5-1; clone_size: many; d_call: NA; cdr3_length: 14; j_call: TRBJ1-2; cdr3_nt: TGCGCCAGCAGCTTGGACGTTACTAACTATGGCTACACCTTC; cdr3_aa: CASSLDVTNYGYTF
v_call: TRBV3-1; clone_size: many; d_call: NA; cdr3_length: 13; j_call: TRBJ1-6; cdr3_nt: TGTGCCAGCAGAGCCGGCGGGGACTCACCCCTCCACTTT; cdr3_aa: CASRAGGDSPLHF
v_call: TRBV2; clone_size: many; d_call: TRBD2; cdr3_length: 14; j_call: TRBJ2-1; cdr3_nt: TGTGCCAGCAGTGAATCTAGCGGCAACAATGAGCAGTTCTTC; cdr3_aa: CASSESSGNNEQFF
v_call: TRBV6-6; clone_size: many; d_call: TRBD2; cdr3_length: 15; j_call: TRBJ2-2; cdr3_nt: TGTGCCAGCAGTTACGGAGCGGGGAGCACCGGGGAGCTGTTTTTT; cdr3_aa: CASSYGAGSTGELFF
v_call: TRBV2; clone_size: many; d_call: TRBD1; cdr3_length: 17; j_call: TRBJ1-5; cdr3_nt: TGTGCCAGCAGCCCCAGGAAGGGGGCGGAGGGCAATCAGCCCCAGCATTTT; cdr3_aa: CASSPRKGAEGNQPQHF